These 18 T cell receptor beta chains were sequenced from one sample in a study of T cell responses to AZD1222 COVID-19 vaccine. TCRdb keeps only in-frame clones here, not all; method: immunoSEQ multiplex PCR. The profile shows about 180,000 clones, around 88% of them singletons. The starting material was peripheral blood, obtained 28 days after the second AZD1222 dose. These TCRs come from an adult who received the AZD1222 COVID-19 vaccine.

The chain recombines TRBV12-5 with TRBJ2-1; 7 nucleotides agree with TRBD2. After removal of 4 bases from V and 2 bases from J, the junction contained 2 bases not matched to a gene. CDR3 length: 14 amino acids. Germline CDR1 is LGHNT and CDR2 is FRNRAP. The CDR3 loop is CASGSGTTYNEQFF. In DNA form, the CDR3 reads TGTGCTAGTGGTTCCGGGACTACCTACAATGAGCAGTTCTTC.

This clone was detected only a few times. The chain carries TRBV11-2 and TRBJ2-7; TRBD1 aligns across 7 bases. CDR3 length: 13 amino acids. The V and J ends lost 8 bases and 5 bases, in that order; junction bases with no gene match: 9. Germline V gives CDR1 SGHAT, CDR2 FQNNGV. CDR3: CASERQGHNEQYF. The CDR3 DNA sequence: TGTGCCAGCGAAAGACAGGGCCACAACGAGCAGTACTTC.

The V gene is TRBV18, the J gene TRBJ2-5; TRBD1 matches at 9 bases. CDR1 is KGHSH, CDR2 LQKENI, per germline. The V and J ends lost 2 bases and 5 bases, in that order; junction bases with no gene match: 9. The CDR3 totals 16 residues. The chain's CDR3 is CASSPSKTGGWETQYF. CDR3 nucleotide sequence: TGTGCCAGCTCACCATCCAAGACAGGGGGATGGGAGACCCAGTACTTC.

The gene calls are TRBV2 and TRBJ2-2; perhaps TRBD1 as D (6 bases). Germline loops: CDR1 SNHLY, CDR2 FYNNEI. This CDR3 comprises 14 residues. V was clipped by 0 bases and J by 5 bases, with 7 bases between them. This chain's CDR3 is CASSEARGTGELFF. For the CDR3, the DNA is TGTGCCAGCAGTGAAGCGAGGGGGACCGGGGAGCTGTTTTTT. The full variable domain, with the rest looked up from reference TRBV2 and TRBJ2-2, is EPEVTQTPSHQVTQMGQEVILRCVPISNHLYFYWYRQILGQKVEFLVSFYNNEISEKSEIFDDQFSVERPDGSNFTLKIRSTKLEDSAMYFCASSEARGTGELFFGEGSRLTVL.

The chain combines TRBV9 with TRBJ2-3; no clear D. This CDR3 contains 14 residues. Germline CDR1 is SGDLS and CDR2 is YYNGEE. Trimming removed 0 bases from V and 3 bases from J, with 8 bases in between. CDR3 DNA sequence: TGTGCCAGCAGCGTAGCCCAGTTTACAGATACGCAGTATTTT. Amino acids: CASSVAQFTDTQYF.

This chain connects TRBV5-4 to TRBJ1-3, with D hard to call. Germline V gene lookup returns CDR1 SGHNT and CDR2 YYREEE (reference sequence). The CDR3 covers 15 residues. The V and J ends lost 4 bases and 0 bases respectively, with 11 bases between them. The CDR3 spells CASSPSPVSGNTIYF. CDR3 bases: TGTGCCAGCAGCCCAAGTCCCGTCTCTGGAAACACCATATATTTT.

The chain recombines TRBV6-6 with TRBJ2-2, with a tentative D call TRBD1 (5 bases). CDR3 length: 15 residues. The V gene's germline CDR1 is MNHNY and CDR2 SVGAGI (reference sequence). V dropped 6 bases and J dropped 3 bases, with 14 bases sitting between them. Here the CDR3 reads CASRKDRVDTGELFF. CDR3 sequence (DNA): TGTGCCAGCAGAAAAGACAGAGTAGACACCGGGGAGCTGTTTTTT.

The chain links TRBV28 to TRBJ1-1, with 7 nucleotides matching TRBD1. CDR1 and CDR2 from the germline V gene are MDHEN and SYDVKM. Unmatched junction bases numbered 5, after V lost 6 bases and J lost 1 base. The CDR3 extends over 14 amino acids. CDR3 loop: CASRTQGRNTEAFF. For the CDR3, the DNA is TGTGCCAGCAGAACACAGGGGAGGAACACTGAAGCTTTCTTT.

CDR3 sequence: CASSNGHLSYNSPLHF. The CDR3 DNA follows: TGTGCCAGCAGCAACGGACACCTCTCCTATAATTCACCCCTCCACTTT. This rearrangement joins TRBV21-1 to TRBJ1-6; the table's TRBD1 call for D was not verified on the DNA. TRBV21-1 is deemed a pseudogene. The CDR3 length is 16 residues.

The V gene is TRBV6-6, the J gene TRBJ2-7, with D possibly TRBD1 on 6 matching bases. Trimming removed 7 bases from V and 4 bases from J, with 14 bases in between. The CDR3 is 13 residues long. Germline assignment: CDR1 MNHNY and CDR2 SVGAGI (reference sequence). CDR3 sequence: CASTPTGSYEQYF. The CDR3, as DNA: TGTGCCAGCACCCCCACAGGGAGTTACGAGCAGTACTTC.

The rearrangement uses TRBV7-2 and TRBJ2-1, with 10 nucleotides matching TRBD1. Trimming at V came to 7 bases and at J to 8 bases, leaving 11 bases not matched to a gene. The CDR3 is 15 residues long. Germline loops: CDR1 SGHTA, CDR2 FQGNSA. CDR3 in DNA: TGTGCCAGCACCCGCCGGGACAGGGGTAGGCATGAGCAGTTCTTC. Its translation is CASTRRDRGRHEQFF.

The chain employs TRBV9 and TRBJ2-3; 11 bases map to TRBD1. The CDR3 totals 14 residues. Germline V gives CDR1 SGDLS, CDR2 YYNGEE. V dropped 3 bases and J dropped 5; count of bases not matched to a gene: 2. The DNA for the CDR3 is TGTGCCAGCAGCGCGGGACAGGGGGGAGATACGCAGTATTTT. Translation gives CASSAGQGGDTQYF.

The chain links TRBV7-2 to TRBJ1-1; 7 nucleotides align to TRBD1. V gave up 5 bases and J gave up 4 bases; unmatched junction bases: 7. The CDR3 is 14 amino acids. Germline CDR1 and CDR2: SGHTA and FQGNSA. The DNA for the CDR3 is TGTGCCAGCAGCCTGACAGGGAGGGGCACTGAAGCTTTCTTT. This sequence encodes CASSLTGRGTEAFF.

This clone appeared once. The V gene is TRBV6-2 or TRBV6-3, the J gene TRBJ2-7; D gene unclear. In germline, CDR1 is MNHEY, CDR2 SVGEGT. CDR3 length: 15 residues. V dropped 0 bases and J dropped 2 bases, with 11 bases sitting between them. The CDR3 protein is CASSYSLVATYEQYF. The CDR3 bases are TGTGCCAGCAGTTACTCGCTGGTGGCAACCTACGAGCAGTACTTC.

J is TRBJ1-2 and V is TRBV9; no clear D. Germline V gene data show CDR1 as SGDLS and CDR2 as YYNGEE. CDR3 size: 18 residues. The ends were cut back, 4 bases at V and 0 bases at J, with 22 bases in the middle. DNA for the CDR3: TGTGCCAGCAGCACTGGGGTGGCAGCGGCCAGTACTAACTATGGCTACACCTTC. Translating it yields CASSTGVAAASTNYGYTF. Together with reference TRBV9 and TRBJ1-2, the CDR3 gives the full variable domain: DSGVTQTPKHLITATGQRVTLRCSPRSGDLSVYWYQQSLDQGLQFLIQYYNGEERAKGNILERFSAQQFPDLHSELNLSSLELGDSALYFCASSTGVAAASTNYGYTFGSGTRLTVV.

The chain couples TRBV5-1 to TRBJ2-3; the match to TRBD2 covers 13 bases. This CDR3 comprises 16 residues. CDR1 SGHRS and CDR2 YFSETQ come from the germline V gene. Trimming removed 2 bases from V and 3 bases from J; junction bases left unmatched: 3. CDR3 sequence: CASSLGTSGTTDTQYF. In DNA, the CDR3 is TGCGCCAGCAGCTTAGGGACTAGCGGGACTACAGATACGCAGTATTTT.

The chain joins TRBV19 to TRBJ1-5, with a tentative D call TRBD1 (6 bases). Trimming shortened V by 3 bases and J by 12 bases, and 9 bases separated the two germline ends. The CDR3 has 11 amino acids. Germline V gene sequence: CDR1 LNHDA, CDR2 SQIVND (reference sequence). CDR3 DNA sequence: TGTGCCAGTAGTATTACAGGGATCCAGCATTTT. The encoded protein is CASSITGIQHF.

The chain has TRBV2 and TRBJ2-7, with D possibly matching TRBD1 (5 bases). Trimming removed 3 bases at V and 1 base at J, with 7 bases between. The CDR3 runs 13 residues. The germline CDR1 and CDR2 sequences are SNHLY and FYNNEI. CDR3 in amino acids: CASSEDKSYEQYF. For the CDR3, the DNA is TGTGCCAGCAGTGAGGACAAGTCCTACGAGCAGTACTTC. Drawing the rest from reference TRBV2 and TRBJ2-7, the complete variable domain is EPEVTQTPSHQVTQMGQEVILRCVPISNHLYFYWYRQILGQKVEFLVSFYNNEISEKSEIFDDQFSVERPDGSNFTLKIRSTKLEDSAMYFCASSEDKSYEQYFGPGTRLTVT.